This is a list of T cell receptor beta chains from one sample in a study of cytomegalovirus exposure and HLA in healthy donors. Data came from immunoSEQ multiplex PCR; TCRdb stores just in-frame clones and leaves some out. The data show 150,000 to 180,000 clones, nearly 80% seen once. Sequenced sample: PBMCs. The receptors here all came from a man younger than 40 in good health and CMV-seropositive. Both conserved end residues are part of each CDR3. The D gene is left open where the match is weak. Size is omitted from some rows. Given values are once, few, many or a class for expanded clones.

abundance | d_gene | j_gene | v_gene | CDR3aa | CDR3nt
NA | NA | TRBJ2-5 | TRBV9 | CASSVAGLLQETQYF | TGTGCCAGCAGCGTAGCTGGACTATTACAAGAGACCCAGTACTTC
NA | TRBD2 | TRBJ2-7 | TRBV28 | CASSPSGTVYEQYF | TGTGCCAGCAGTCCGAGCGGGACGGTGTACGAGCAGTACTTC
NA | NA | TRBJ2-7 | TRBV29-1 | CSVSRGFNYEQYF | TGCAGCGTGTCTCGGGGGTTCAACTACGAGCAGTACTTC
NA | NA | TRBJ1-2 | TRBV9 | CASSVGVTWSDGYTF | TGTGCCAGCAGCGTAGGAGTTACCTGGAGTGATGGCTACACCTTC
NA | NA | TRBJ2-3 | TRBV4-2 | CASSQDLGGGPSTDTQYF | TGTGCCAGCAGCCAAGACCTTGGGGGGGGCCCTAGCACAGATACGCAGTATTTT
NA | NA | TRBJ1-2 | TRBV9 | CASSVGGSLGGYTF | TGTGCCAGCAGCGTAGGGGGCTCCCTCGGTGGCTACACCTTC
few | TRBD1 | TRBJ2-1 | TRBV4-1 | CASSQEGQFSNEQFF | TGCGCCAGCAGCCAAGAGGGACAGTTTTCGAATGAGCAGTTCTTC
NA | TRBD1 | TRBJ2-7 | TRBV6-6 | CASGTGTGFHEQYF | TGTGCCAGCGGTACCGGGACAGGGTTCCACGAGCAGTACTTC
NA | TRBD1 | TRBJ2-1 | TRBV5-6 | CASSQDRGGNEQFF | TGTGCCAGCAGCCAGGACAGGGGCGGAAATGAGCAGTTCTTC
NA | TRBD2 | TRBJ2-1 | TRBV29-1 | CSVEDVFGGIAYNEQFF | TGCAGCGTTGAAGATGTTTTCGGGGGGATTGCCTACAATGAGCAGTTCTTC
NA | TRBD2 | TRBJ2-1 | TRBV10-3 | CAIRGLVGSGRYNEQFF | TGTGCCATCAGGGGACTAGTTGGTTCCGGAAGATACAATGAGCAGTTCTTC
once | TRBD1 | TRBJ1-1 | TRBV4-2 | CASSQDWGQGASGNTEAFF | TGTGCCAGCAGCCAAGATTGGGGACAGGGGGCCAGCGGGAACACTGAAGCTTTCTTT
NA | TRBD2 | TRBJ2-7 | TRBV30 | CAWSAPSGRAWRGEQYF | TGTGCCTGGAGTGCCCCTAGCGGGAGGGCCTGGAGGGGCGAGCAGTACTTC
NA | NA | TRBJ2-1 | TRBV21-1 | CASSNLERPSSGEYNEQFF | TGTGCCAGCAGCAATCTGGAACGCCCCTCTAGCGGCGAATACAATGAGCAGTTCTTC
NA | TRBD2 | TRBJ2-1 | TRBV6-1 | CASSAGTSGSKNEQFF | TGTGCCAGCAGTGCCGGGACTAGCGGGAGTAAGAATGAGCAGTTCTTC
NA | TRBD2 | TRBJ2-3 | TRBV7-2 | CASSSGLAGETDTQYF | TGTGCCAGCAGCTCGGGACTAGCGGGCGAGACAGATACGCAGTATTTT
few | TRBD1 | TRBJ1-5 | TRBV19 | CASSAGQGPGPQHF | TGTGCCAGTAGTGCCGGACAGGGCCCAGGGCCCCAGCATTTT
NA | NA | TRBJ2-3 | TRBV11-2 | CASRFSGTSLDTQYF | TGTGCCAGCAGGTTTTCCGGGACATCTCTAGATACGCAGTATTTT
NA | TRBD1 | TRBJ2-4 | TRBV5-1 | CASSFGQETLAKNIQYF | TGCGCCAGCAGCTTTGGACAGGAGACCCTAGCCAAAAACATTCAGTACTTC
NA | NA | TRBJ2-1 | TRBV6-1 | CASSATGSNEQFF | TGTGCCAGCAGCGCTACAGGGAGCAATGAGCAGTTCTTC
NA | NA | TRBJ2-7 | TRBV7-6 | CASSLGQGGPEQYF | TGTGCCAGCAGCTTAGGCCAGGGTGGGCCCGAGCAGTACTTC
NA | TRBD2 | TRBJ2-1 | TRBV28 | CASRPIAGVHNEQFF | TGTGCCAGCAGGCCTATAGCGGGAGTACACAATGAGCAGTTCTTC
NA | TRBD1 | TRBJ1-1 | TRBV18 | CASSPGQGAITEAFF | TGTGCCAGCTCACCAGGACAGGGGGCAATCACTGAAGCTTTCTTT
NA | TRBD1 | TRBJ1-5 | TRBV2 | CASRGDREQPQHF | TGTGCCAGCAGGGGGGACAGGGAACAGCCCCAGCATTTT
NA | TRBD1 | TRBJ2-7 | TRBV28 | CASSLTGTGVYEQYF | TGTGCCAGCAGTTTAACCGGGACAGGGGTCTACGAGCAGTACTTC
many | NA | TRBJ2-5 | TRBV7-9 | CASSLAGGRTQETQYF | TGTGCCAGCAGCTTGGCCGGCGGCAGGACTCAAGAGACCCAGTACTTC
NA | NA | TRBJ2-2 | TRBV5-4 | CASSPRGSGYTGELFF | TGTGCCAGCAGCCCCCGGGGTAGCGGATACACCGGGGAGCTGTTTTTT
NA | NA | TRBJ2-3 | TRBV9 | CASSDFGVADTQYF | TGTGCCAGCAGTGACTTCGGGGTCGCGGATACGCAGTATTTT
NA | TRBD1 | TRBJ2-7 | TRBV7-2 | CASSPGTAISYEQYF | TGTGCCAGCAGCCCCGGGACAGCAATCTCCTACGAGCAGTACTTC
NA | NA | TRBJ2-7 | TRBV30 | CAWSRGGEGTYEQYF | TGTGCCTGGAGCCGGGGCGGGGAAGGAACCTACGAGCAGTACTTC
NA | TRBD2 | TRBJ2-7 | TRBV28 | CASSFRGTSGRGEQYF | TGTGCCAGCAGTTTCCGCGGGACTAGCGGGAGAGGAGAGCAGTACTTC
NA | TRBD1 | TRBJ2-1 | TRBV5-6 | CASSLAARQGEYNEQFF | TGTGCCAGCAGCTTGGCCGCCCGGCAGGGGGAGTACAATGAGCAGTTCTTC
few | NA | TRBJ2-5 | TRBV5-4 | CASSLDREETQYF | TGTGCCAGCAGCTTGGACAGGGAGGAGACCCAGTACTTC
NA | TRBD1 | TRBJ1-1 | TRBV6-4 | CASSDQTGTEAFF | TGTGCCAGCAGTGACCAGACAGGGACCGAAGCTTTCTTT
NA | NA | TRBJ2-3 | TRBV15 | CATSSYLGSSTDTQYF | TGTGCCACCAGCAGTTACCTAGGCTCTAGCACAGATACGCAGTATTTT
NA | TRBD1 | TRBJ2-2 | TRBV19 | CASRDRGRDTGELFF | TGTGCCAGCCGGGACAGGGGGCGCGACACCGGGGAGCTGTTTTTT
NA | NA | TRBJ2-5 | TRBV7-2 | CASSLGPQETQYF | TGTGCCAGCAGCTTAGGGCCGCAAGAGACCCAGTACTTC
NA | TRBD2 | TRBJ2-3 | TRBV5-1 | CASTVAGAELESTDTQYF | TGCGCCAGCACCGTTGCGGGAGCGGAACTGGAAAGCACAGATACGCAGTATTTT
once | TRBD1 | TRBJ1-3 | TRBV28 | CASSFLGGRDGTKGYF | TGTGCCAGCAGTTTCCTAGGGGGCCGGGACGGAACGAAGGGGTATTTT